Listed here are 10 T cell receptor beta chains from one sample, sequenced in a study of blood T cell repertoires in COVID-19. The method was immunoSEQ multiplex PCR; TCRdb's version includes in-frame clones alone and lacks a portion of them. The sample lists 350,000 to 500,000 clones, about 88% occurring once. Sample: PBMCs or T cells enriched from blood (not recorded which). Every receptor here comes from a woman between 18 and 29 years old who had been exposed to COVID-19.

The chain recombines TRBV27 with TRBJ2-3, with TRBD1 as a possible D gene (7 bases). V lost 1 base, J lost 2 bases, and 13 bases lay in between. The CDR3 is 16 amino acids. Germline lookup yields CDR1 MNHEY and CDR2 SMNVEV (reference sequence). CDR3 region: CASSLWAGGNTDTQYF. CDR3 coding DNA: TGTGCCAGCAGTTTATGGGCAGGGGGGAACACAGATACGCAGTATTTT.

The chain is built from TRBV3-1 (or the pseudogene TRBV3-2) and TRBJ1-2; TRBD1 might be the D (5 bases). Germline loops: CDR1 LGHDT, CDR2 YNNKEL (reference sequence). This CDR3 contains 16 residues. With 0 bases removed from V and 0 bases from J, the gap between germline ends came to 11 bases. The CDR3 nucleotides are TGTGCCAGCAGCCAAGATCAGGAACAGGCTAACTATGGCTACACCTTC. Translation gives CASSQDQEQANYGYTF.

The V gene is TRBV6-5, the J gene TRBJ1-1; the D gene is possibly TRBD1 (5 bases). V was cut by 0 bases and J by 5 bases, with 7 bases left in between. In germline, CDR1 is MNHEY, CDR2 SVGAGI. The CDR3 spans 13 residues. CDR3 nucleotides: TGTGCCAGCAGTTACTCACAGGAGACTGAAGCTTTCTTT. This codes for CASSYSQETEAFF.

In this sample, this clone turned up once. The V gene is TRBV28, the J gene TRBJ2-3, with TRBD1 matching 7 bases. Unmatched junction bases numbered 10, after V lost 4 bases and J lost 0 bases. The CDR3 spans 17 residues. Germline V gives CDR1 MDHEN, CDR2 SYDVKM. CDR3 coding DNA: TGTGCCAGCAGTTCGGGCCCCGGCAGGGGGAGCACAGATACGCAGTATTTT. As protein: CASSSGPGRGSTDTQYF.

J is TRBJ2-5 and V is TRBV9, with a weak D call TRBD1 (5 bases). Trimming removed 3 bases from V and 4 bases from J, with 13 bases in between. Germline CDR1 SGDLS, CDR2 YYNGEE. This CDR3 region has 14 residues. CDR3 sequence (DNA): TGTGCCAGCAGCGGGACAAATGGGGCAGAGACCCAGTACTTC. Its protein product is CASSGTNGAETQYF.

The rearrangement joins TRBV28 to TRBJ2-3, with 12 bases matching TRBD2. There are 16 residues in the CDR3. With 3 bases clipped from V and 7 bases from J, the junction kept 8 bases outside the gene matches. In germline, CDR1 is MDHEN, CDR2 SYDVKM. CDR3 sequence (DNA): TGTGCCAGCAGTTTCCGGACTAGCGGGGCCGCACATACGCAGTATTTT. Its translation: CASSFRTSGAAHTQYF.

The genes are TRBV28 and TRBJ1-2, with a weak D call TRBD1 (5 bases). CDR3 length: 11 amino acids. Trimming took off 7 bases at V and 6 bases at J, with 9 bases between the two ends. Germline CDR1 and CDR2: MDHEN and SYDVKM. CDR3 sequence: CASTGLDGYTF. DNA of the CDR3: TGTGCCAGCACAGGGCTTGATGGCTACACCTTC.

The genes are TRBV6-2 or TRBV6-3 and TRBJ2-7, with 9 bases lining up with TRBD2. The CDR3 consists of 17 residues. V lost 1 base to trimming and J lost 5 bases; unmatched junction nucleotides: 12. The germline gives CDR1 MNHEY, CDR2 SVGEGT. Here the CDR3 DNA reads TGTGCCAGCAGTTACTACTTAATCGCTAGCGGGATACACGAGCAGTACTTC. Translated: CASSYYLIASGIHEQYF.

This rearrangement joins TRBV29-1 to TRBJ2-1; 12 nucleotides match TRBD2. The CDR3 has 14 residues. In germline, CDR1 is SQVTM, CDR2 ANQGSEA. The V and J ends lost 4 bases and 8 bases, in that order; junction bases with no gene match: 6. CDR3 residues: CSVGLAGVLDEQFF. The CDR3 region has the DNA TGCAGCGTTGGACTAGCGGGAGTTCTCGATGAGCAGTTCTTC.

V usage is TRBV28 and J usage is TRBJ2-4; TRBD1 aligns across 7 bases. The germline gives CDR1 MDHEN, CDR2 SYDVKM. After removal of 6 bases from V and 9 bases from J, the junction contained 11 bases not matched to a gene. CDR3 length: 14 amino acids. The CDR3: CASSPETGSVIQYF. The CDR3 DNA follows: TGTGCCAGCAGCCCCGAGACAGGGAGCGTCATTCAGTACTTC. Full variable domain (remainder filled in from reference TRBV28 and TRBJ2-4): DVKVTQSSRYLVKRTGEKVFLECVQDMDHENMFWYRQDPGLGLRLIYFSYDVKMKEKGDIPEGYSVSREKKERFSLILESASTNQTSMYLCASSPETGSVIQYFGAGTRLSVL.